The 22 T cell receptor beta chains reported below all come from one sample, sequenced in a study of cytomegalovirus exposure and HLA in healthy donors. The PCR was carried out with 60 Vbeta primers and 13 Jbeta primers. Repertoires were generated with immunoSEQ multiplex PCR, while TCRdb's copy carries only in-frame clones and drops some. In the table there are about 150,000 clones, almost 85% of which are singletons. The sequencing sample was made of PBMCs. The origin of the receptors is a man aged 30 to 45 in good health and CMV-seropositive.

The chain links TRBV2 to TRBJ1-1; D remains unclear. With 7 bases removed from V and 1 base from J, the gap between germline ends came to 13 bases. The CDR3 loop spans 14 amino acids. Germline V gene sequence: CDR1 SNHLY, CDR2 FYNNEI. In nucleotides, the CDR3 is TGTGCCAGCAACAAGGAACAGAAGAACACTGAAGCTTTCTTT. Protein product: CASNKEQKNTEAFF. The entire variable domain, with the rest obtained from reference TRBV2 and TRBJ1-1, is as follows: EPEVTQTPSHQVTQMGQEVILRCVPISNHLYFYWYRQILGQKVEFLVSFYNNEISEKSEIFDDQFSVERPDGSNFTLKIRSTKLEDSAMYFCASNKEQKNTEAFFGQGTRLTVV.

The chain couples TRBV7-2 to TRBJ1-5, with a possible D match to TRBD1 (5 bases). V shed 2 bases and J shed 2 bases, with 10 bases lying between them. CDR3 size: 15 residues. Germline lookup yields CDR1 SGHTA and CDR2 FQGNSA. The DNA of the CDR3 is TGTGCCAGCAGCTTATCTCAGGGTGGCAATCAGCCCCAGCATTTT. Translation: CASSLSQGGNQPQHF.

The chain uses TRBV18 and TRBJ2-3; D gene ambiguous. The CDR3 sequence is 15 residues long. The V gene's germline CDR1 is KGHSH and CDR2 LQKENI. Trimming shortened V by 3 bases and J by 4 bases, and 14 bases separated the two germline ends. The CDR3 spells CASSPGNTAADTQYF. CDR3 nucleotide sequence: TGTGCCAGCTCACCGGGCAACACAGCAGCAGATACGCAGTATTTT.

The V and J genes are TRBV6-5 and TRBJ2-3; the match to TRBD1 covers 9 bases. The V segment lost 5 bases and the J segment 9 bases; nucleotides outside the gene matches: 12. The germline gives CDR1 MNHEY, CDR2 SVGAGI. The CDR3 has 15 residues. CDR3 in amino acids: CASSPGTGNLRTQYF. The CDR3 bases are TGTGCCAGCAGTCCCGGGACAGGGAATCTTCGGACGCAGTATTTT.

V is TRBV28 and J is TRBJ2-7, with TRBD2 as a possible D gene (5 bases). From germline, CDR1 is MDHEN and CDR2 SYDVKM. The V gene lost 2 bases and the J gene lost 0 bases, with 8 bases spanning the gap. This CDR3 contains 14 residues. The CDR3 is CASSLSGGSYEQYF. The DNA of the CDR3 is TGTGCCAGCAGTTTAAGCGGAGGCTCCTACGAGCAGTACTTC.

This clone was seen once. The J gene is TRBJ1-5, the V gene TRBV19; 7 nucleotides align to TRBD1. Germline CDR1 LNHDA, CDR2 SQIVND (reference sequence). With V trimmed by 1 base and J by 4 bases, 1 base remained unmatched. The CDR3 loop spans 14 amino acids. The CDR3 loop is CASSIGQGNQPQHF. The DNA for the CDR3 is TGTGCCAGTAGTATAGGACAGGGAAATCAGCCCCAGCATTTT.

This rearrangement joins TRBV7-9 to TRBJ1-2; 10 bases fit TRBD1. Per the germline V gene, CDR1 is SEHNR and CDR2 is FQNEAQ (reference sequence). The CDR3 is made up of 15 amino acids. V gave up 5 bases and J gave up 4 bases; unmatched junction bases: 7. CDR3 in amino acids: CASSRDRGYGYGYTF. CDR3 bases: TGTGCCAGCAGCCGGGACAGGGGCTACGGCTATGGCTACACCTTC.

CDR3 sequence reads: CASSPDWGVDTQYF. The CDR3 DNA reads TGTGCCAGCAGCCCCGACTGGGGAGTAGATACGCAGTATTTT. The chain uses TRBV5-4 and TRBJ2-3; D is possibly TRBD2 (5 bases). Germline CDR1 is SGHNT and CDR2 is YYREEE (reference sequence). V lost 4 bases and J lost 5, with 14 bases in between. CDR3 length: 14 amino acids.

This clone was observed a few times. This rearrangement joins TRBV28 to TRBJ1-2, with unresolved D. Germline CDR1 and CDR2: MDHEN and SYDVKM. V was pared by 8 bases and J by 4 bases, with 17 bases between. The CDR3 is 14 residues long. The CDR3 spells CASSTSREAYGYTF. As DNA, the CDR3 is TGTGCCAGCTCGACGTCTCGGGAGGCCTATGGCTACACCTTC.

The V and J genes are TRBV7-6 and TRBJ2-5; the D gene is possibly TRBD2 (6 bases). This CDR3 has 15 residues. From germline, CDR1 is SGHVS and CDR2 FNYEAQ. V lost 1 base and J lost 5, with 14 bases in between. The CDR3 nucleotides read TGTGCCAGCAGCTTAGGGACCCTAGGGAGGGAGACCCAGTACTTC. Protein product: CASSLGTLGRETQYF.

This chain uses TRBV28 with TRBJ2-3; 9 bases match TRBD2. After removal of 7 bases from V and 4 bases from J, the junction contained 12 bases not matched to a gene. The CDR3 loop spans 16 amino acids. Germline-derived CDR1 and CDR2 are MDHEN and SYDVKM. CDR3 protein: CASTVAGAGGADTQYF. CDR3 in DNA: TGTGCCAGCACAGTAGCGGGAGCCGGGGGGGCAGATACGCAGTATTTT.

This chain connects TRBV7-2 to TRBJ2-2, with TRBD1 matching over 7 bases. The V and J ends lost 5 bases and 7 bases, in that order; junction bases with no gene match: 13. Germline assignment: CDR1 SGHTA and CDR2 FQGNSA. CDR3 length equals 16 residues. CDR3 nucleotides: TGTGCCAGCAGCGGGCCCTCGACAGGGATAATCGGGGAGCTGTTTTTT. Translation gives CASSGPSTGIIGELFF.

The chain is built from TRBV6-5 and TRBJ1-1; no firm D call. Trimming shortened V by 3 bases and J by 3 bases, and 14 bases separated the two germline ends. The CDR3 totals 15 residues. Germline V gene lookup returns CDR1 MNHEY and CDR2 SVGAGI. CDR3 nucleotides: TGTGCCAGCAGTTATGGCGGCGTATCGCACACTGAAGCTTTCTTT. Translation gives CASSYGGVSHTEAFF.

CDR3 region: CAWGPGAGELFF. The CDR3 DNA sequence: TGTGCCTGGGGTCCAGGGGCCGGGGAGCTGTTTTTT. The chain recombines TRBV30 with TRBJ2-2; D may be TRBD1 (6 bases). The ends were cut back, 5 bases at V and 6 bases at J, with 10 bases in the middle. The CDR3 length is 12 residues. Germline loops: CDR1 GTSNPN, CDR2 SVGIG (reference sequence).

This clone was counted a few times. The chain links TRBV28 to TRBJ2-1; D not resolved. The CDR3 sequence is 11 residues long. CDR1 is MDHEN, CDR2 SYDVKM, per germline. V lost 3 bases to trimming and J lost 13 bases, with 10 bases between them. CDR3 region: CASSFLHGQFF. The CDR3 bases are TGTGCCAGCAGTTTTTTGCACGGTCAGTTCTTC.

The chain couples TRBV5-4 to TRBJ2-3; 8 bases align to TRBD2. Germline V gene data show CDR1 as SGHNT and CDR2 as YYREEE (reference sequence). Germline trimming cut 2 bases from V and 2 bases from J; bases unmatched to any gene: 7. CDR3 size: 16 residues. DNA of the CDR3: TGTGCCAGCAGCTTAGGAGGACTAGCAGCCACAGATACGCAGTATTTT. It translates to CASSLGGLAATDTQYF. The whole variable domain, filled in from reference TRBV5-4 and TRBJ2-3, reads ETGVTQSPTHLIKTRGQQVTLRCSSQSGHNTVSWYQQALGQGPQFIFQYYREEENGRGNFPPRFSGLQFPNYSSELNVNALELDDSALYLCASSLGGLAATDTQYFGPGTRLTVL.

This clone was recorded once. V and J are TRBV5-6 and TRBJ2-5; 7 bases align to TRBD1. The CDR3 contains 14 residues. The germline gives CDR1 SGHDT, CDR2 YYEEEE. After removal of 1 base from V and 7 bases from J, the junction contained 7 bases not matched to a gene. The DNA of the CDR3 is TGTGCCAGCAGCTTGTGGCAGGGGGTCGGGACCCAGTACTTC. Translation gives CASSLWQGVGTQYF.

This chain links TRBV10-2 with TRBJ2-5; 7 positions match TRBD1. With V trimmed by 6 bases and J by 5 bases, 6 bases remained unmatched. This CDR3 has 13 residues. The germline gives CDR1 WSHSY, CDR2 SAAADI. DNA of the CDR3: TGCGCCAGCAGGGAAGGGGGCAGGGAGACCCAGTACTTC. Translating gives CASREGGRETQYF.

This chain connects TRBV7-2 to TRBJ1-1; D unclear. The length of the CDR3 is 15 residues. Germline CDR1 reads SGHTA; CDR2 reads FQGNSA. Trimming took 2 bases from V and 4 from J, leaving 14 bases between them. CDR3 DNA: TGTGCCAGCAGCTTATTAGGTCCCCCGGGCACTGAAGCTTTCTTT. Amino acid sequence: CASSLLGPPGTEAFF. Supplemented by reference TRBV7-2 and TRBJ1-1, the full variable domain reads GAGVSQSPSNKVTEKGKDVELRCDPISGHTALYWYRQSLGQGLEFLIYFQGNSAPDKSGLPSDRFSAERTGGSVSTLTIQRTQQEDSAVYLCASSLLGPPGTEAFFGQGTRLTVV.

The chain uses TRBV29-1 and TRBJ2-1, with D perhaps matching TRBD2 (5 bases). The germline V gene encodes CDR1 SQVTM and CDR2 ANQGSEA. This CDR3 contains 14 residues. With 4 bases removed from V and 4 bases from J, the gap between germline ends came to 14 bases. The CDR3 region is CSVAPRTSYNEQFF. The CDR3 coding sequence is TGCAGCGTTGCGCCCAGAACTAGTTACAATGAGCAGTTCTTC.

V is TRBV2 and J is TRBJ2-5; 7 bases map to TRBD1. Trimming cost V 6 bases and J 2 bases; bases outside gene matches: 6. The CDR3 runs 14 residues. The V gene's germline CDR1 is SNHLY and CDR2 FYNNEI. In nucleotides, the CDR3 is TGTGCCAGCAGACCTGGGACAGTACAAGAGACCCAGTACTTC. Translated: CASRPGTVQETQYF. The full variable domain, in which reference TRBV2 and TRBJ2-5 provide the parts outside the CDR3, is EPEVTQTPSHQVTQMGQEVILRCVPISNHLYFYWYRQILGQKVEFLVSFYNNEISEKSEIFDDQFSVERPDGSNFTLKIRSTKLEDSAMYFCASRPGTVQETQYFGPGTRLLVL.

This sequence joins TRBV27 and TRBJ1-5, with 7 bases aligning to TRBD1. CDR3 size: 15 residues. After removal of 5 bases from V and 3 bases from J, the junction contained 7 bases not matched to a gene. Germline CDR1 reads MNHEY; CDR2 reads SMNVEV (reference sequence). CDR3 DNA: TGTGCCAGCAGTGTATTGACAGGGATCAATCAGCCCCAGCATTTT. Encoded protein: CASSVLTGINQPQHF.